This note documents a single TCR beta chain sequence. Germline V gene lookup returns CDR1 LGHNA and CDR2 YSLEER. The J segment lost 6 bases and the V segment lost 0 bases, leaving 12 bases of the junction unmatched. There are 18 residues in the CDR3. The use of a sample-barcoded 5' primer and a J-beta primer mix characterized a second PCR of about 6 to 12 cycles. Using its own MiXCR run on the 5' RACE reads, TCRdb lists one record per CDR3 protein. The sample has 700,000 to 1,000,000 distinct CDR3 sequences, 40% to 50% seen once; the top ten hold about 21%. The sample comes from a study of blood T cells in healthy people across ages.

Sequences were obtained from blood. This rearrangement joins TRBV4-3 to TRBJ2-3, with TRBD2 matching over 10 bases. The sequence came from a man aged 55-75 years in good health. The CDR3 loop is CASSQETSGPLNGDTQYF. CDR3 DNA sequence: TGCGCCAGCAGCCAAGAGACTAGCGGGCCACTCAACGGGGATACGCAGTATTTT.